What follows are 10 T cell receptor beta chains derived from one specimen sequenced in a study of blood T cell repertoires in COVID-19. The protocol was immunoSEQ multiplex PCR, while the TCRdb copy is restricted to in-frame clones and leaves out a portion. The data contain under 200,000 clones, roughly nine tenths of them singletons. The sample taken for sequencing was peripheral blood. All receptors derive from a woman aged 65 to 85 with acute or convalescent COVID-19.

The V gene is TRBV28, the J gene TRBJ2-4, with TRBD1 identical over 9 bases. The junction had 16 bases not matched to a gene; V was cut back by 5 bases and J by 8 bases. The CDR3 runs 17 residues. Germline CDR1 and CDR2: MDHEN and SYDVKM. CDR3 region: CASSGLLGQGVRDIQYF. The CDR3 DNA sequence: TGTGCCAGCAGTGGCCTTCTGGGACAGGGAGTTAGGGACATTCAGTACTTC.

This clone has a single count. The rearrangement joins TRBV28 to TRBJ2-7; D might be TRBD1 (5 bases). The V and J ends lost 3 bases and 4 bases respectively, with 16 bases between them. The germline gives CDR1 MDHEN, CDR2 SYDVKM. CDR3 size: 15 residues. CDR3 sequence: CASSLVTATPYEQYF. Written as DNA, the CDR3 is TGTGCCAGCAGTTTGGTGACAGCCACACCATACGAGCAGTACTTC.

This clone was counted a few times. J is TRBJ1-2 and V is TRBV19, with TRBD1 matching 7 bases. Germline CDR1 LNHDA, CDR2 SQIVND (reference sequence). The CDR3 is made up of 13 amino acids. The junction had 3 bases not matched to a gene; V was cut back by 5 bases and J by 3 bases. CDR3 DNA sequence: TGTGCCAGTAGTCCCGGGACAGACTATGGCTACACCTTC. This gives the protein CASSPGTDYGYTF.

V gene TRBV30 combines with J gene TRBJ2-3; perhaps TRBD1 as D (5 bases). The CDR3 is 14 amino acids. V gave up 3 bases and J gave up 1 base, with 11 bases separating them. In germline, CDR1 is GTSNPN, CDR2 SVGIG (reference sequence). This CDR3 is CAWRPGLGTDTQYF. Here the CDR3 DNA reads TGTGCCTGGAGACCAGGGCTAGGCACAGATACGCAGTATTTT.

This chain joins TRBV4-3 and TRBJ2-1; the match to TRBD2 covers 7 bases. Germline CDR1 is LGHNA and CDR2 is YSLEER. This CDR3 spans 20 amino acids. The V and J ends lost 0 bases and 11 bases, in that order; junction bases with no gene match: 25. The CDR3 DNA is TGCGCCAGCAGCCAAGAAGCGGGACGGCTGACTGGGGAGCGAGGACAAAAGCAGTTCTTC. The encoded protein is CASSQEAGRLTGERGQKQFF.

V is TRBV6-5 and J is TRBJ1-2, with D maybe TRBD1 (5 bases). The V and J ends lost 4 bases and 0 bases respectively, with 9 bases between them. This CDR3 comprises 14 residues. The V gene's germline CDR1 is MNHEY and CDR2 SVGAGI. The chain's CDR3 is CASSSGLTNYGYTF. The CDR3 DNA reads TGTGCCAGCAGTTCGGGACTGACTAACTATGGCTACACCTTC.

This chain uses TRBV6-5 with TRBJ1-1; 8 bases agree with TRBD1. Germline V gene sequence: CDR1 MNHEY, CDR2 SVGAGI. The CDR3 extends over 14 amino acids. Trimming at V came to 6 bases and at J to 4 bases, leaving 7 bases not matched to a gene. DNA for the CDR3: TGTGCCAGCAGACGTGGACAGGGTGTCACTGAAGCTTTCTTT. Translating it yields CASRRGQGVTEAFF.

The rearrangement uses TRBV19 and TRBJ2-3; 7 bases match TRBD1. CDR1 LNHDA and CDR2 SQIVND come from the germline V gene (reference sequence). The V segment lost 3 bases and the J segment 1 base; nucleotides outside the gene matches: 7. The CDR3 is 16 residues long. The CDR3 sequence: CASSMKRGPGTDTQYF. CDR3 in DNA: TGTGCCAGTAGTATGAAAAGGGGGCCGGGCACAGATACGCAGTATTTT. Combining the CDR3 with reference TRBV19 and TRBJ2-3 gives the whole variable domain DGGITQSPKYLFRKEGQNVTLSCEQNLNHDAMYWYRQDPGQGLRLIYYSQIVNDFQKGDIAEGYSVSREKKESFPLTVTSAQKNPTAFYLCASSMKRGPGTDTQYFGPGTRLTVL.

The chain has TRBV6-2 or TRBV6-3 and TRBJ1-2; the D gene is possibly TRBD1 (6 bases). The V end lost 2 bases, the J end lost 0 bases, and 10 bases lay between the germline ends. Germline V CDR1 and CDR2: MNHEY, SVGEGT. CDR3 length: 15 residues. As DNA, the CDR3 is TGTGCCAGCAGTTACGTCAACAGGGCTAACTATGGCTACACCTTC. Its translation: CASSYVNRANYGYTF.

This rearrangement joins TRBV7-8 to TRBJ2-7; 8 bases agree with TRBD1. The CDR3 runs to 15 residues. V lost 3 bases and J lost 1; bases outside the gene matches: 5. Germline CDR1 reads SGHVS; CDR2 reads FQNEAQ. The CDR3: CASSFGQGPSYEQYF. CDR3 nucleotide sequence: TGTGCCAGCAGCTTCGGACAGGGTCCGTCCTACGAGCAGTACTTC.